This T cell receptor (beta chain) is from a study of blood T cells in healthy people across ages. Overall study results and limits: When one million T cells were used, diversity estimates were thought to be underestimates.

Alongside a J-beta primer mix, a sample-barcoded 5' primer served in a second PCR lasting about 7 to 11 cycles. Sequencing yielded, for each sample, at least 2.5 million paired-end reads carrying CDR3. TCRdb re-analysed the 5' RACE reads in MiXCR, keeping a single row per CDR3 protein. The sample holds 1.5 million to 2 million distinct CDR3 sequences; roughly two fifths are singletons and the top ten take roughly 23%. The table lists this clonotype with a few counts. Its target is unknown. The sequencing input was blood. The clonotype originates from a human donor in good health.

This CDR3 is CASSRTRGETQYF. CDR3 nucleotides: TGTGCCAGCAGCCGTACTAGGGGGGAGACCCAGTACTTC. V gene TRBV7-2 combines with J gene TRBJ2-5, with D perhaps matching TRBD1 (6 bases). The CDR3 covers 13 residues. V was clipped by 5 bases and J by 5 bases, with 12 bases between them. Germline assignment: CDR1 SGHTA and CDR2 FQGNSA.